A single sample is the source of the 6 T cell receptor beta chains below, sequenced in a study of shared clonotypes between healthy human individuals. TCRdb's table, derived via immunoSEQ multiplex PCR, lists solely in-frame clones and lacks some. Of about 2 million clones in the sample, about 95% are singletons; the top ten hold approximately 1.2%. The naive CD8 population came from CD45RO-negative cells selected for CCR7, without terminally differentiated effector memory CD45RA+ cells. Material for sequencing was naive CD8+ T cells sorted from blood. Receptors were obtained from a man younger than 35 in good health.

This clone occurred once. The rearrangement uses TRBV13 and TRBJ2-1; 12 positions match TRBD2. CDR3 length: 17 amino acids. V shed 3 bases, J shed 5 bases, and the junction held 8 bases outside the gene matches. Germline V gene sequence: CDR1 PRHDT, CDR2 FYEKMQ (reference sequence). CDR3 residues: CASSFPSSGGADNEQFF. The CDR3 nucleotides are TGTGCCAGCAGCTTTCCTTCTAGCGGGGGGGCCGACAATGAGCAGTTCTTC.

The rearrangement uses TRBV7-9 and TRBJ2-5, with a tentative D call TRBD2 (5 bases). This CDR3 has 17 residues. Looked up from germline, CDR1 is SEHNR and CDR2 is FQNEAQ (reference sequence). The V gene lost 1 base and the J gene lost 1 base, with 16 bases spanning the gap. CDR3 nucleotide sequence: TGTGCCAGCAGCTTAGAGCGTGGTTCGGGGATCCAAGAGACCCAGTACTTC. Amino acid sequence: CASSLERGSGIQETQYF.

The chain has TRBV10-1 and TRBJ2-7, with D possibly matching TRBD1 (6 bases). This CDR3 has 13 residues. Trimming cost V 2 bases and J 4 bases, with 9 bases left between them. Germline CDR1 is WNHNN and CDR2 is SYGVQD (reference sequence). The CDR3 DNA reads TGCGCCAGCAGTGAGGGGGGCCCGTACGAGCAGTACTTC. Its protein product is CASSEGGPYEQYF.

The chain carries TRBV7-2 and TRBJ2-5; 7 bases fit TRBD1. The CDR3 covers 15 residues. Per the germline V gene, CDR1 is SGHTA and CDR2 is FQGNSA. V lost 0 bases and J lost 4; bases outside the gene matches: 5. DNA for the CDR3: TGTGCCAGCAGCTTAGCAAGCACAGGGGCAGAGACCCAGTACTTC. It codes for CASSLASTGAETQYF.

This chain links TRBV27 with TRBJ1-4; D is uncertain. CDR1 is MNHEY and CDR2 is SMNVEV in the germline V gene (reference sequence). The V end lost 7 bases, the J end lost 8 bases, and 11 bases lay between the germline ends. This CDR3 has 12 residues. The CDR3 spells CASKPHGEKLFF. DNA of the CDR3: TGTGCCAGCAAACCCCACGGGGAAAAACTGTTTTTT. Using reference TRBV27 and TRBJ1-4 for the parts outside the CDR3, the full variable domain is EAQVTQNPRYLITVTGKKLTVTCSQNMNHEYMSWYRQDPGLGLRQIYYSMNVEVTDKGDVPEGYKVSRKEKRNFPLILESPSPNQTSLYFCASKPHGEKLFFGSGTQLSVL.

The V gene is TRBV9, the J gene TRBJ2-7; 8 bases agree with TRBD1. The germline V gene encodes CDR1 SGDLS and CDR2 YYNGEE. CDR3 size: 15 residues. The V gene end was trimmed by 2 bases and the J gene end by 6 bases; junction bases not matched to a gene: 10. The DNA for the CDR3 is TGTGCCAGCAGCGTCGGGACAGGTCCCTCGTCCGAGCAGTACTTC. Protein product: CASSVGTGPSSEQYF.